This T cell receptor (beta chain) was identified in a study of regulatory T cells in long-lasting Graves disease (dated by TCRdb to the early 2020s). Turning to the overall study: To count as having persistent Graves' disease, a patient had to have received antithyroid drug treatment for over 5 years with TSH receptor autoantibodies remaining persistently positive. The study was conducted in China and was registered as a clinical trial. Antithyroid drugs had been taken for 10 to 13 years on average by persistent Graves' disease patients in the clinical cohort. This study used TCR sequencing and RNA sequencing of peripheral blood to compare persistent Graves' disease patients against newly diagnosed Graves' disease patients. A total of roughly 35 samples underwent TCR sequencing: about 13 from persistent and some 20 from newly diagnosed Graves' disease patients.

The time point tag for this specimen amounts to: persistent/refractory GD, antithyroid drugs over 5 years with positive TRAb. For both TCR sequencing and RNA sequencing, RNA was extracted from PBMCs in TRIzol. The diagnosis of Graves' disease was made according to American Thyroid Association guidelines. Patients for the study were recruited at an endocrinology department in Xi'an, China. Each patient gave roughly 10 milliliters of peripheral blood, collected in an EDTA anticoagulant tube. Ficoll Paque Plus density gradient separation was used to isolate PBMCs, and no additional T cell sorting was done. An Agilent 2100 Bioanalyzer and agarose gel were used to check RNA quality, and a NanoDrop 2000 was used to measure RNA concentration. Library construction relied on multiplex PCR. Sequencing relied on an Illumina HiSeq 4000. To build TCR beta libraries, CDR3 regions were amplified by Arm-PCR using iRepertoire HTBI primers. Before sequencing, the PCR products underwent gel purification. The study's processing was this. A total of roughly 58 TRBV and 14 TRBJ segments were identified across samples and were used for gene usage analysis of CDR3 amino acid clonotypes. COPE and FqMerger were used to merge the filtered high-quality paired reads into contigs. BLAST was used to align contigs to IMGT TRBV, TRBD and TRBJ reference genes, with CDR3 defined following IMGT. Clonotypes above 0.1% frequency were classified as highly expanded clones. Shannon entropy served as the measure of repertoire diversity, while the Gini coefficient captured V-J evenness. A clonotype found in more than one individual was treated as public. In TCRdb, the public reads were trimmed at Q25 with fastp and aligned with MiXCR, with productive beta chains retained. Rows with a matching CDR3 protein are joined into one entry that keeps the most common DNA and genes. The V and J calls reflect TCRdb's pipeline rather than the authors' work. This sample gives 700,000 or so distinct CDR3 sequences in total; roughly 30% of them show up just once. Roughly 41% of the sample is taken by the ten largest.

CDR3 length: 13 amino acids, cysteine to phenylalanine. The read is trimmed to its CDR3 DNA, 39 bases read in frame from base 1. Trimming removed 3 bases from V and 6 bases from J, leaving 10 bases between the germline ends. The germline V gene provides CDR1 KGHDR and CDR2 SFDVKD. Overall study outcomes, separate from this receptor: Preferential use of TRBV28, TRBJ1-2 and TRBJ2-5 was observed in persistent disease, whereas TRBV20-1 and TRBJ2-1 were favored in newly diagnosed disease. More public clonotypes were shared among persistent patients (over 2,500) than among newly diagnosed patients (roughly 1,000). Sequencing and analysis were restricted to the TCR beta chain. Compared with newly diagnosed patients, patients with persistent Graves' disease had lower TCR Shannon entropy and fewer highly expanded clones, which suggests clonal expansion. The authors noted that the small sample size was a limitation that may lower accuracy. Because the primary lesion, thyroid tissue, could not be accessed, the study looked at peripheral blood alone.

This clonotype has only a few counts. What this receptor recognizes is not known. No base qualities exist here, and no much larger clone lies one base off it. This specimen consisted of peripheral blood mononuclear cells (PBMCs), obtained when the disease was refractory, from a patient treated with antithyroid drugs. The sequence joins TRBV24-1 to TRBJ1-1, and TRBD1 may be the D gene, going by 5 matching bases. The clonotype was recovered from a female donor with Graves disease. The nucleotides read TGTGCCACCAGTGATACAGGACGTGCTGAAGCTTTCTTT. This is translated as CATSDTGRAEAFF.